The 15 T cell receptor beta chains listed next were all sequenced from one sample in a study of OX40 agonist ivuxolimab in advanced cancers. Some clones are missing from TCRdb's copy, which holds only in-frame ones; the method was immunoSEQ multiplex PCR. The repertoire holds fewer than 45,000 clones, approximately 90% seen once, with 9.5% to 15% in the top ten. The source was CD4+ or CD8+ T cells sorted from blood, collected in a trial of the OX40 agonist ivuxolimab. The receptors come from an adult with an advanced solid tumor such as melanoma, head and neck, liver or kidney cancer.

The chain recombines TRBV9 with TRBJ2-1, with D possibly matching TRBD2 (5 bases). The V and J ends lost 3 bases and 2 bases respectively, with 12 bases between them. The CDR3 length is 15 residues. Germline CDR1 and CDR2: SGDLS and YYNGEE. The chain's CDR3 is CASSDEGMTYNEQFF. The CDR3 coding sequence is TGTGCCAGCAGCGACGAGGGTATGACCTACAATGAGCAGTTCTTC.

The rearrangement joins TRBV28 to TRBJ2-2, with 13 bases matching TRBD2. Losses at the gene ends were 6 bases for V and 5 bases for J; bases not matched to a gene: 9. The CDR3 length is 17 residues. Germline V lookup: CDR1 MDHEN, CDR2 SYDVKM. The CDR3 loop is CASSLRTSGSITGELFF. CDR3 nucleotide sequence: TGTGCCAGCAGCTTAAGGACTAGCGGGAGTATAACCGGGGAGCTGTTTTTT.

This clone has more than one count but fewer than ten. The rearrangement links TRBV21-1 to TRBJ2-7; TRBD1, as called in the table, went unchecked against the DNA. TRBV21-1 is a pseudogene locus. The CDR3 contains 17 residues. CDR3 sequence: CASSELWSRTWDYEQYF. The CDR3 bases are TGTGCCAGCAGCGAACTGTGGTCCAGGACATGGGACTACGAGCAGTACTTC.

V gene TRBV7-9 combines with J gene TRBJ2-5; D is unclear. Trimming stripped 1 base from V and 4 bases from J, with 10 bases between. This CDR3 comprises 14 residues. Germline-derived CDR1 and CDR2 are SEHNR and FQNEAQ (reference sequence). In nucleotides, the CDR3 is TGTGCCAGCAGCTTAGAGGACGGAAGAGAGACCCAGTACTTC. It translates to CASSLEDGRETQYF.

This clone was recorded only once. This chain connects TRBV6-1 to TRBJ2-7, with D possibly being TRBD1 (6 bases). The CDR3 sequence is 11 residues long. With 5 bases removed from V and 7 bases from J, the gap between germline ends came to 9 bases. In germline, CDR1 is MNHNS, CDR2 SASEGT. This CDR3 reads CASSTTGEQYF. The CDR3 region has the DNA TGTGCCAGCAGTACTACAGGGGAGCAGTACTTC.

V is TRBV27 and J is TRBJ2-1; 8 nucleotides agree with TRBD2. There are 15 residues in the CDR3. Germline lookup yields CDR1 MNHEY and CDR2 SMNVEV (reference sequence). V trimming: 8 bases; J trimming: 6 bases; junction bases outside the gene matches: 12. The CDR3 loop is CASFFGREGVNEQFF. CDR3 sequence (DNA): TGTGCCAGCTTTTTCGGGAGGGAGGGCGTCAATGAGCAGTTCTTC.

CDR3 nucleotide sequence: TGTGCCAGCAGTTCTCCCATTCAACGCACAGTGGGGGATTCTGAGCAGTTCTTC. It codes for CASSSPIQRTVGDSEQFF. The chain joins TRBV28 to TRBJ2-1; TRBD1 or TRBD2 may be the D gene (5 bases each). The ends were cut back, 4 bases at V and 9 bases at J, with 28 bases in the middle. The CDR3 length is 18 residues. Germline V lookup: CDR1 MDHEN, CDR2 SYDVKM.

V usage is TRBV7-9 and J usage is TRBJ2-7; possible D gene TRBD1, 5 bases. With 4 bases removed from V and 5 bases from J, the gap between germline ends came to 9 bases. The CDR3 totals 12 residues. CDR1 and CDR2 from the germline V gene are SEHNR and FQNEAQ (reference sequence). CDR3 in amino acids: CASSSGWDEQYF. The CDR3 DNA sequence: TGTGCCAGCAGCTCAGGGTGGGACGAGCAGTACTTC. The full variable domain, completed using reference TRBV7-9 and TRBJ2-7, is DTGVSQNPRHKITKRGQNVTFRCDPISEHNRLYWYRQTLGQGPEFLTYFQNEAQLEKSRLLSDRFSAERPKGSFSTLEIQRTEQGDSAMYLCASSSGWDEQYFGPGTRLTVT.

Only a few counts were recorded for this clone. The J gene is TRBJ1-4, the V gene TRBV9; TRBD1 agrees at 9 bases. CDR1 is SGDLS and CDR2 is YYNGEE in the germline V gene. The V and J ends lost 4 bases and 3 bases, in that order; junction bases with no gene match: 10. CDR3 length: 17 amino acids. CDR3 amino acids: CASSPGTGKMANEKLFF. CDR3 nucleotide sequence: TGTGCCAGCAGCCCCGGGACAGGGAAAATGGCTAATGAAAAACTGTTTTTT.

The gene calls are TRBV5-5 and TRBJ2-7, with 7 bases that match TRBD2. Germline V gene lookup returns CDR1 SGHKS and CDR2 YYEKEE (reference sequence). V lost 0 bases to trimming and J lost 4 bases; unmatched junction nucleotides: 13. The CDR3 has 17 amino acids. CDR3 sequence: CASSLAAAGLGSYEQYF. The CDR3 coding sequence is TGTGCCAGCAGCTTGGCCGCTGCAGGACTAGGTTCATACGAGCAGTACTTC.

The DNA of the CDR3 is TGTGCCAGCAGGACAACAGGGGGCGCAGCCTACGAGCAGTACTTC. It yields the protein CASRTTGGAAYEQYF. V is TRBV28 and J is TRBJ2-7; 9 bases line up with TRBD1. V lost 6 bases to trimming and J lost 2 bases; unmatched junction nucleotides: 8. This CDR3 contains 15 residues. Germline CDR1 MDHEN, CDR2 SYDVKM.

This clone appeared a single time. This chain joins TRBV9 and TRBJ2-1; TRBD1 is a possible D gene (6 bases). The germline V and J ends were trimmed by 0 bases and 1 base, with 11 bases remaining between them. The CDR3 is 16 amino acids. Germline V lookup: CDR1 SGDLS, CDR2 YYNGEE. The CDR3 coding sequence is TGTGCCAGCAGCGTAGAGGGGGTGCCTTCCTACAATGAGCAGTTCTTC. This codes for CASSVEGVPSYNEQFF.

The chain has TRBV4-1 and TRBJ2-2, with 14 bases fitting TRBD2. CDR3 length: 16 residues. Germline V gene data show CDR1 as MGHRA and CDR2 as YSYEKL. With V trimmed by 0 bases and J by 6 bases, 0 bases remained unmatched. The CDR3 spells CASSQEGLAGAGELFF. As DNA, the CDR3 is TGCGCCAGCAGCCAAGAGGGACTAGCGGGAGCCGGGGAGCTGTTTTTT.

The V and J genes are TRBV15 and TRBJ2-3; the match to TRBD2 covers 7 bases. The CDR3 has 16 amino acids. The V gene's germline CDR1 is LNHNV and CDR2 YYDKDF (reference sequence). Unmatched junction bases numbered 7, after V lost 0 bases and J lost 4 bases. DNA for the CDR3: TGTGCCACCAGCAGAGATCGCCGGGAGGTTGCAGATACGCAGTATTTT. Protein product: CATSRDRREVADTQYF.

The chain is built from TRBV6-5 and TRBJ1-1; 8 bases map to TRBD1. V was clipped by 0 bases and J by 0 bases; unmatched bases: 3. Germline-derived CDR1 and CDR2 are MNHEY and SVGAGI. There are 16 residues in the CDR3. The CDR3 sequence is CASSYSSRGLNTEAFF. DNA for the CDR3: TGTGCCAGCAGTTACTCGAGCAGGGGGCTGAACACTGAAGCTTTCTTT.